Shown below are 18 T cell receptor beta chains from a single sample sequenced in a study of T cell responses to AZD1222 COVID-19 vaccine (dated by TCRdb to the early 2020s). The library came from the immunoSEQ multiplex PCR assay. TCRdb holds this immuneACCESS table with in-frame rearrangements only. Some clones are missing; in checked studies, unresolved V genes explain under half, and the rest has no known cause. The sample data list 100,000 to 120,000 clones, and roughly 92% of these were observed just once. About 2.6% of the sample lies in the top ten. Read against the paper, the sample's time point label means: about 28 days (+/-7) after the second vaccine dose. The sequences come from peripheral blood, collected 28 days after the second AZD1222 dose. Receptors originate from an adult who received the AZD1222 COVID-19 vaccine.

This rearrangement joins TRBV19 to TRBJ2-1, with D possibly TRBD1 on 6 matching bases. The CDR3 runs to 14 residues. The V end lost 5 bases, the J end lost 5 bases, and 13 bases lay between the germline ends. The V gene's germline CDR1 is LNHDA and CDR2 SQIVND (reference sequence). The chain's CDR3 is CASSRDIWNNEQFF. Here the CDR3 DNA reads TGTGCCAGTAGTCGGGACATCTGGAACAATGAGCAGTTCTTC. The full variable domain, rest sourced from reference TRBV19 and TRBJ2-1, is DGGITQSPKYLFRKEGQNVTLSCEQNLNHDAMYWYRQDPGQGLRLIYYSQIVNDFQKGDIAEGYSVSREKKESFPLTVTSAQKNPTAFYLCASSRDIWNNEQFFGPGTRLTVL.

The chain links TRBV18 to TRBJ2-7; D not certain. Germline CDR1 is KGHSH and CDR2 is LQKENI. V was trimmed by 2 bases and J by 1 base, leaving 9 bases between them. The CDR3 consists of 14 residues. The CDR3 protein is CASSPSTPSYEQYF. DNA for the CDR3: TGTGCCAGCTCACCAAGTACCCCTTCCTACGAGCAGTACTTC.

V gene TRBV7-9 combines with J gene TRBJ2-2; perhaps TRBD2 as D (5 bases). Trimming shortened V by 1 base and J by 3 bases, and 9 bases separated the two germline ends. This CDR3 comprises 15 residues. CDR1 and CDR2 from the germline V gene are SEHNR and FQNEAQ (reference sequence). Here the CDR3 DNA reads TGTGCCAGCAGCTTAGTCCTAGCTCACACCGGGGAGCTGTTTTTT. It is translated as CASSLVLAHTGELFF.

The chain uses TRBV11-3 and TRBJ2-6; a weak D match, TRBD1 (6 bases). CDR3 length: 15 residues. Germline-derived CDR1 and CDR2 are SGHNT and YENEEA. V was shortened by 5 bases and J by 0 bases, with 8 bases between the two germline ends. The CDR3 reads CASSPRGSGANVLTF. The CDR3 coding sequence is TGTGCCAGCAGCCCCAGGGGCTCTGGGGCCAACGTCCTGACTTTC.

The CDR3 spells CASSLRQGNQPQHF. The CDR3 DNA follows: TGCGCCAGCAGCCTTCGACAGGGCAATCAGCCCCAGCATTTT. The rearrangement links TRBV4-3 to TRBJ1-5; possibly TRBD1 for D (6 bases). Germline CDR1 is LGHNA and CDR2 is YSLEER. This CDR3 comprises 14 residues. The V end was cut by 4 bases, the J end by 2 bases, with 9 bases between.

This rearrangement joins TRBV15 to TRBJ1-5, with D possibly TRBD1 on 5 matching bases. The CDR3 has 16 amino acids. Trimming took off 1 base at V and 4 bases at J, with 14 bases between the two ends. Germline lookup yields CDR1 LNHNV and CDR2 YYDKDF (reference sequence). This CDR3 is CATSRGPGRGNQPQHF. The CDR3 DNA reads as TGTGCCACCAGCAGAGGTCCGGGTCGGGGGAATCAGCCCCAGCATTTT.

V and J are TRBV4-3 and TRBJ2-3, with TRBD2 identical over 10 bases. Per the germline V gene, CDR1 is LGHNA and CDR2 is YSLEER. CDR3 length: 16 amino acids. The ends lost 1 base at V and 4 bases at J; junction bases unmatched: 5. CDR3 in DNA: TGCGCCAGCAGCCAAGCACTTGGGACTAGCGCAGATACGCAGTATTTT. It encodes CASSQALGTSADTQYF.

V is TRBV6-5 and J is TRBJ1-5; the D is unclear. Germline CDR1 reads MNHEY; CDR2 reads SVGAGI. The CDR3 extends over 14 amino acids. V shed 6 bases and J shed 2 bases, with 11 bases lying between them. CDR3 residues: CASSPARGNQPQHF. CDR3 nucleotide sequence: TGTGCCAGCAGCCCCGCGAGGGGCAATCAGCCCCAGCATTTT.

The rearrangement uses TRBV4-3 and TRBJ1-2; perhaps TRBD1 as D (5 bases). CDR1 is LGHNA, CDR2 YSLEER, per germline. The CDR3 totals 13 residues. Trimming left V 0 bases short and J 11 bases short, with 13 bases between. The CDR3 sequence: CASSQEMGLEYTF. The CDR3 DNA reads TGCGCCAGCAGCCAAGAGATGGGGCTCGAGTACACCTTC.

This chain links TRBV9 with TRBJ1-2; maybe TRBD1 (6 bases). CDR1 and CDR2 from the germline V gene are SGDLS and YYNGEE. Trimming left V 0 bases short and J 7 bases short, with 16 bases between. CDR3 length equals 15 residues. Here the CDR3 reads CASSVDPGARGGYTF. In DNA, the CDR3 is TGTGCCAGCAGCGTAGATCCGGGGGCAAGGGGTGGCTACACCTTC.

The gene calls are TRBV2 and TRBJ2-3, with TRBD2 matching 7 bases. V shed 7 bases, J shed 6 bases, and the junction held 13 bases outside the gene matches. The germline gives CDR1 SNHLY, CDR2 FYNNEI. This CDR3 contains 15 residues. Written as DNA, the CDR3 is TGTGCCAGCACCAGAAATGCGGGGGTATCCGATACGCAGTATTTT. This encodes CASTRNAGVSDTQYF. Full variable domain (remainder filled in from reference TRBV2 and TRBJ2-3): EPEVTQTPSHQVTQMGQEVILRCVPISNHLYFYWYRQILGQKVEFLVSFYNNEISEKSEIFDDQFSVERPDGSNFTLKIRSTKLEDSAMYFCASTRNAGVSDTQYFGPGTRLTVL.

This clone was counted between two and nine times. The rearrangement links TRBV25-1 to TRBJ1-4, with TRBD1 matching 8 bases. The ends lost 11 bases at V and 8 bases at J; junction bases unmatched: 7. Per germline, CDR1 MGHDK and CDR2 SYGVNS. The CDR3 extends over 12 amino acids. The CDR3: CAGEGTGEKLFF. CDR3 in DNA: TGTGCCGGGGAAGGGACAGGAGAAAAACTGTTTTTT. Combining the CDR3 with reference TRBV25-1 and TRBJ1-4 gives the whole variable domain EADIYQTPRYLVIGTGKKITLECSQTMGHDKMYWYQQDPGMELHLIHYSYGVNSTEKGDLSSESTVSRIRTEHFPLTLESARPSHTSQYLCAGEGTGEKLFFGSGTQLSVL.

About this clone: At one end, the junction sequence differs from germline, possibly due to a read error. The CDR3 loop is CSARSGALAGF. For the CDR3, the DNA is TGCAGTGCTAGAAGCGGTGCTCTCGCGGGCTTT. This chain connects TRBV20-1 to TRBJ1-4; no definite D call. The CDR3 is 11 amino acids. Per the germline V gene, CDR1 is DFQATT and CDR2 is SNEGSKA (reference sequence).

The rearrangement uses TRBV19 and TRBJ1-2, with a weak D call TRBD1 (5 bases). Germline CDR1 is LNHDA and CDR2 is SQIVND (reference sequence). CDR3 length: 13 amino acids. Trimming took 7 bases from V and 6 from J, leaving 15 bases between them. CDR3 DNA sequence: TGTGCCAGTAAGGTGGGGACGTTTGATGGCTACACCTTC. This sequence encodes CASKVGTFDGYTF.

The rearrangement joins TRBV28 to TRBJ2-7; D unclear. In germline, CDR1 is MDHEN, CDR2 SYDVKM. This CDR3 comprises 13 residues. Trimming removed 6 bases at V and 3 bases at J, with 12 bases between. The DNA of the CDR3 is TGTGCCAGCAGGGTTCCCGTGAGCTACGAGCAGTACTTC. Translating it yields CASRVPVSYEQYF.

J is TRBJ2-1 and V is TRBV3-1 (or the pseudogene TRBV3-2); 8 bases fit TRBD2. In germline, CDR1 is LGHDT, CDR2 YNNKEL (reference sequence). V trimming: 4 bases; J trimming: 0 bases; junction bases outside the gene matches: 11. The CDR3 contains 18 residues. The CDR3 nucleotides read TGTGCCAGCAGCCTTCGGGGGGGGCACCCAAGCTCCTACAATGAGCAGTTCTTC. As protein: CASSLRGGHPSSYNEQFF.

The rearrangement links TRBV6-2 or TRBV6-3 to TRBJ1-5; D gene uncertain. The CDR3 length is 16 residues. Germline CDR1 is MNHEY and CDR2 is SVGEGT. The V gene lost 6 bases and the J gene lost 0 bases, with 15 bases spanning the gap. Written as DNA, the CDR3 is TGTGCCAGCAGCACATCCCCCTCGGGTAGCAATCAGCCCCAGCATTTT. This encodes CASSTSPSGSNQPQHF.

The CDR3 DNA follows: TGCGCCAGCAGCCAGGGGAGGGGCGGGGGTGCGTACAATGAGCAGTTCTTC. It yields the protein CASSQGRGGGAYNEQFF. The chain recombines TRBV4-1 with TRBJ2-1, with 7 nucleotides matching TRBD2. V lost 3 bases and J lost 4; bases outside the gene matches: 12. This CDR3 is built from 17 residues. The V gene's germline CDR1 is MGHRA and CDR2 YSYEKL.